This T cell receptor beta chain is from a study of blood T cell repertoires in COVID-19. At the level of the study: The United States, Italy and Spain provided the acute and convalescent COVID-19 samples. Sources were T cells, B-cell-depleted T cells, or PBMCs; the material itself was cDNA or gDNA.

Original analysis: Counts of nucleated cells, estimated from reference gene primer amplification, were obtained. Repertoires were generated with immunoSEQ multiplex PCR, while TCRdb's copy carries only in-frame clones and drops some. For V, J and clone size, that table is used; D and trimming come from the DNA. The sample yields under 15,000 clones, 73% seen once. Trimming pared 3 bases from V and 2 bases from J, leaving 11 bases between. Germline assignment: CDR1 KGHSH and CDR2 LQKENI. The length of the CDR3 is 15 residues. The receptor was derived from a human donor in a cohort sampled during active COVID-19. Sample: peripheral blood. The chain has TRBV18 and TRBJ1-5; D unresolved. The CDR3 reads CASSPFGQGNQPQHF. CDR3 coding DNA: TGTGCCAGCTCACCCTTCGGCCAGGGCAATCAGCCCCAGCATTTT. Supplemented by reference TRBV18 and TRBJ1-5, the full variable domain reads NAGVMQNPRHLVRRRGQEARLRCSPMKGHSHVYWYRQLPEEGLKFMVYLQKENIIDESGMPKERFSAEFPKEGPSILRIQQVVRGDSAAYFCASSPFGQGNQPQHFGDGTRLSIL.